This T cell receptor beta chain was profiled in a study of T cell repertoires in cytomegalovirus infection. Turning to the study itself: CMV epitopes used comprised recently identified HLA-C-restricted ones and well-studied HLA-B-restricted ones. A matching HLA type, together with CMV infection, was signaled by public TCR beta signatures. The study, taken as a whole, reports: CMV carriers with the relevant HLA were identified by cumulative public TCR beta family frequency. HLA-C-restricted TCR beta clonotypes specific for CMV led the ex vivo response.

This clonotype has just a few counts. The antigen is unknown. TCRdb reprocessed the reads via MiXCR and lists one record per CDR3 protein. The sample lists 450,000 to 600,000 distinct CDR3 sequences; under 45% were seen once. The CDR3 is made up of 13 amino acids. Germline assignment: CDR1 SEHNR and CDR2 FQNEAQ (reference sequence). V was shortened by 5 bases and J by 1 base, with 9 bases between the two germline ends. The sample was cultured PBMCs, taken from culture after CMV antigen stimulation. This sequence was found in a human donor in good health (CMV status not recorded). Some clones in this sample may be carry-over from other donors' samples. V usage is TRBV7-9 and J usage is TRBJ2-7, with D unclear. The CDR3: CASSPPQSYEQYF. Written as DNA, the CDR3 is TGTGCCAGCAGCCCTCCTCAGTCCTACGAGCAGTACTTC.